This note documents a single TCR beta chain sequence. Only in-frame clones appear in the TCRdb table, and some are missing; sequencing was by immunoSEQ multiplex PCR. This sample has under 600,000 clones, with roughly nine tenths found just once. Treatment denoted: around 19 received Ad26.COV2.S at low or high dose, single or two shots; five or six received placebo; per-sample allocation not given. Material that was analyzed had been drawn on day 63 after the first vaccine or placebo injection. The V and J ends lost 3 bases and 8 bases respectively, with 12 bases between them. Germline lookup yields CDR1 SGHNT and CDR2 YYREEE (reference sequence). The CDR3 has 13 residues. This sample was taken from a study of Ad26.COV2.S vaccination and SARS-CoV-2 variants.

Sequencing was performed on peripheral blood, taken in a trial of Ad26.COV2.S vaccine versus placebo. The source is a person between 18 and 60 years old who received the Ad26.COV2.S COVID-19 vaccine or a placebo. V usage is TRBV5-4 and J usage is TRBJ1-5; no reliable D call. The CDR3 nucleotides read TGTGCCAGCAGCTCTGGAGGCCGTGAGCCCCAGCATTTT. Its translation: CASSSGGREPQHF.